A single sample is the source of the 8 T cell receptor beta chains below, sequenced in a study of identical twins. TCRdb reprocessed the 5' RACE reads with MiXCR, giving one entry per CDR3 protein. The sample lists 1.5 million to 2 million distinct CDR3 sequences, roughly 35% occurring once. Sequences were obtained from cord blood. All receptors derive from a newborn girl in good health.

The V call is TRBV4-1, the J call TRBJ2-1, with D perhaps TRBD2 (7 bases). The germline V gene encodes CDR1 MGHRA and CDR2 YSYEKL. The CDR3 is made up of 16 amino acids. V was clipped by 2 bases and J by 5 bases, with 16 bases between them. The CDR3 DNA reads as TGCGCCAGCAGCCAAAAAGGGGGGGGCCAGAACAATGAGCAGTTCTTC. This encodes CASSQKGGGQNNEQFF.

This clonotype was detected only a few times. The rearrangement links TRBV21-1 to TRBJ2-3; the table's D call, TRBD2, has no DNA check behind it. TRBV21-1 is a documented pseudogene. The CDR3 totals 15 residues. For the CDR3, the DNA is TGTGCCAGCAGCAAGACCGGCGGGAGTACAGATACGCAGTATTTT. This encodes CASSKTGGSTDTQYF.

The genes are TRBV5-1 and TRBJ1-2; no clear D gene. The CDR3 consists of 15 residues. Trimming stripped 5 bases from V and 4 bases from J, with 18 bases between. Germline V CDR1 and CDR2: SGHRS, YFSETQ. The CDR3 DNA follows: TGCGCCAGCAGGCAAACCTCCGGGCCCCTCTATGGCTACACCTTC. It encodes CASRQTSGPLYGYTF.

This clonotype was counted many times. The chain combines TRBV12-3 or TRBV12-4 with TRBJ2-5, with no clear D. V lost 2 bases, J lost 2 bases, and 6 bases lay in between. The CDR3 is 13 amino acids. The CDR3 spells CASSLLRQETQYF. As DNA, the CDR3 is TGTGCCAGCAGTTTACTGCGGCAAGAGACCCAGTACTTC.

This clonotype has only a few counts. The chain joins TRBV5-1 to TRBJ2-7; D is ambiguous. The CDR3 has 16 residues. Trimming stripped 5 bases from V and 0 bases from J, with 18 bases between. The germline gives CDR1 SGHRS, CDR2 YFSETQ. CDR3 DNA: TGCGCCAGCAGTCGAGGTAGGGCGGCTAGCTCCTACGAGCAGTACTTC. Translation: CASSRGRAASSYEQYF. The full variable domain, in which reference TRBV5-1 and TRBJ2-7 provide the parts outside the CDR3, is KAGVTQTPRYLIKTRGQQVTLSCSPISGHRSVSWYQQTPGQGLQFLFEYFSETQRNKGNFPGRFSGRQFSNSRSEMNVSTLELGDSALYLCASSRGRAASSYEQYFGPGTRLTVT.

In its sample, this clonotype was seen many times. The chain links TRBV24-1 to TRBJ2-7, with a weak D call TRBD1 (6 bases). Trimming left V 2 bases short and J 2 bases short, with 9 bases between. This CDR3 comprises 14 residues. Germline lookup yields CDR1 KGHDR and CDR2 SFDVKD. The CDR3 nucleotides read TGTGCCACCAGTGATTACAGGGTCCCCTACGAGCAGTACTTC. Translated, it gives CATSDYRVPYEQYF.

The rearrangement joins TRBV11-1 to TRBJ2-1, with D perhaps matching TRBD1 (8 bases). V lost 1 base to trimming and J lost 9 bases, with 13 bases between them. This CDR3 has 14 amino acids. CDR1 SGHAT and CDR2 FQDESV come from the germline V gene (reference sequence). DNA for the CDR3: TGTGCCAGCAGCTTAGTGAACAGGGGGGGTGAGCAGTTCTTC. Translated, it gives CASSLVNRGGEQFF.

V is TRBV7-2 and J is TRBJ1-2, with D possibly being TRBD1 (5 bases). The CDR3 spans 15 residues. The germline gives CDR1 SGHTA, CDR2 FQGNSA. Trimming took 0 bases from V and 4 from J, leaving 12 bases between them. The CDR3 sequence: CASSLANRKGYGYTF. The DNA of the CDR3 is TGTGCCAGCAGCTTAGCCAACAGGAAAGGCTATGGCTACACCTTC.